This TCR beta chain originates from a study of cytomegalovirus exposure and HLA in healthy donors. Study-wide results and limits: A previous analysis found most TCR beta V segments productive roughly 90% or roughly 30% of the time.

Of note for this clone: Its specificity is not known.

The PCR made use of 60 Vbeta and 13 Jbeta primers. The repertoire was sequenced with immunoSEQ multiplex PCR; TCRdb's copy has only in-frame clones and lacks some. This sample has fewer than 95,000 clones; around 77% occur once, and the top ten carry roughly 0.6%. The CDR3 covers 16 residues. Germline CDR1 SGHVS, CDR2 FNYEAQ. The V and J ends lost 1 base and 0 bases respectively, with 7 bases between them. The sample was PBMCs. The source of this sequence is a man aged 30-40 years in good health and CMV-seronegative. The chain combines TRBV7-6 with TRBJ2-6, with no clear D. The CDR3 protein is CASSLVEYSGANVLTF. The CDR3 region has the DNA TGTGCCAGCAGCTTAGTCGAGTACTCTGGGGCCAACGTCCTGACTTTC.